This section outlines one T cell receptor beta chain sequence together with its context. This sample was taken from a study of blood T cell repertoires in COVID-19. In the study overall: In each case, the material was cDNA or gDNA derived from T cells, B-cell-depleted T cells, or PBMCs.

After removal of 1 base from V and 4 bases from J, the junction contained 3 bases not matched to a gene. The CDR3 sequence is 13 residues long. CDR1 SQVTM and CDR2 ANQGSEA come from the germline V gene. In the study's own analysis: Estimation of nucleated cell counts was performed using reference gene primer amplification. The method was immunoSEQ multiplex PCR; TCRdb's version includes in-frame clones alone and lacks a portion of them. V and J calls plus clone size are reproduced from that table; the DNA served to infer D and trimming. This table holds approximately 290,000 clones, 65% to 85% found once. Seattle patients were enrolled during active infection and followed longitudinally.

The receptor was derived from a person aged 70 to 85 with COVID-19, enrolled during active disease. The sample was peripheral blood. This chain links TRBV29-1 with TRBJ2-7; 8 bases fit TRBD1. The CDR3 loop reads CSVEGTGRYEQYF. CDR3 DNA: TGCAGCGTTGAAGGGACAGGGAGGTACGAGCAGTACTTC.